This TCR beta chain comes out of a study of blood T cells in healthy people across ages. Study results and limitations: Long-lived donors carried more naive CD4+ cells and greater diversity than aged donors.

The authors extracted at least 5 micrograms of total RNA per sample. Remarks on this clonotype: Its cognate antigen is unknown.

A sample-barcoded 5' primer and a J-beta primer mix were used in a second PCR of roughly 6 to 11 cycles. TCRdb processed the 5' RACE reads anew with MiXCR; each CDR3 protein has one entry. The profile shows some 760,000 distinct CDR3 sequences, approximately 25% of them singletons. This same sample was also taken into another study, of T cells of mothers and their children.

Sequences were obtained from blood. The sequence came from a boy aged 5-17 years in good health.

The chain's CDR3 is CASSQERGLETQYF. The CDR3 DNA sequence: TGTGCCAGCAGCCAAGAACGGGGGCTAGAGACCCAGTACTTC. V usage is TRBV4-2 and J usage is TRBJ2-5; either TRBD1 or TRBD2 may supply D (6 bases each). This CDR3 is built from 14 residues. V shed 0 bases and J shed 4 bases, with 9 bases lying between them. Looked up from germline, CDR1 is LGHNA and CDR2 is YNFKEQ.